A single sample gave rise to the 27 T cell receptor beta chains below, sequenced in a study of blood T cell repertoires in COVID-19. The assay was immunoSEQ multiplex PCR, and TCRdb's table has in-frame clones only and misses some. The table has approximately 100,000 clones, about 79% seen once. Material for sequencing was peripheral blood. The receptor set was obtained from an elderly man with COVID-19, enrolled during active disease.

The V call is TRBV28, the J call TRBJ1-2, with D possibly being TRBD1 (6 bases). The length of the CDR3 is 12 residues. Deletions cut 7 bases from V and 4 bases from J, with 10 bases between. Germline assignment: CDR1 MDHEN and CDR2 SYDVKM. For the CDR3, the DNA is TGTGCCAGCACCACAGGGATCTATGGCTACACCTTC. It translates to CASTTGIYGYTF.

The chain carries TRBV11-2 and TRBJ1-2; no definite D call. CDR1 is SGHAT and CDR2 is FQNNGV in the germline V gene. The CDR3 length is 14 residues. Trimming pared 1 base from V and 5 bases from J, leaving 11 bases between. CDR3 region: CASSLVGRSYGYTF. In DNA, the CDR3 is TGTGCCAGCAGCTTAGTTGGCAGATCATATGGCTACACCTTC.

The rearrangement links TRBV29-1 to TRBJ2-1; TRBD2 agrees at 14 bases. Germline loops: CDR1 SQVTM, CDR2 ANQGSEA. The length of the CDR3 is 14 residues. Losses at the gene ends were 2 bases for V and 11 bases for J; bases not matched to a gene: 5. CDR3 amino acids: CSVESRTSGRKQFF. In DNA, the CDR3 is TGCAGCGTTGAAAGCCGGACTAGCGGGAGGAAGCAGTTCTTC.

The chain combines TRBV5-1 with TRBJ2-7; D ambiguous. The CDR3 has 14 amino acids. Germline V gene sequence: CDR1 SGHRS, CDR2 YFSETQ. V shed 4 bases and J shed 2 bases, with 13 bases lying between them. CDR3 sequence: CASSPVNYPYEQYF. CDR3 bases: TGCGCCAGCAGCCCAGTAAACTACCCCTACGAGCAGTACTTC. Variable domain in full (rest from reference TRBV5-1 and TRBJ2-7): KAGVTQTPRYLIKTRGQQVTLSCSPISGHRSVSWYQQTPGQGLQFLFEYFSETQRNKGNFPGRFSGRQFSNSRSEMNVSTLELGDSALYLCASSPVNYPYEQYFGPGTRLTVT.

This clone was seen only a few times. This chain joins TRBV7-2 and TRBJ2-5; the match to TRBD1 covers 8 bases. Germline V gene sequence: CDR1 SGHTA, CDR2 FQGNSA. CDR3 size: 14 residues. V lost 5 bases to trimming and J lost 2 bases; unmatched junction nucleotides: 4. Here the CDR3 DNA reads TGTGCCAGCAGCCTCACAGGGGGACAAGAGACCCAGTACTTC. This encodes CASSLTGGQETQYF.

This clone has just a few counts. The V gene is TRBV6-5, the J gene TRBJ2-1, with D possibly matching TRBD2 (5 bases). Germline V lookup: CDR1 MNHEY, CDR2 SVGAGI. The CDR3 covers 14 residues. V was cut by 5 bases and J by 8 bases, with 16 bases left in between. CDR3 amino acids: CASSPSGVRYEQFF. CDR3 DNA sequence: TGTGCCAGCAGTCCCTCCGGGGTACGCTATGAGCAGTTCTTC.

The V and J genes are TRBV7-9 and TRBJ2-1, with 8 bases identical to TRBD2. Germline V gene lookup returns CDR1 SEHNR and CDR2 FQNEAQ (reference sequence). The V and J ends lost 5 bases and 4 bases, in that order; junction bases with no gene match: 13. CDR3 length: 17 residues. DNA of the CDR3: TGTGCCAGCAGCCCCAAGGGGCTAGCGGGCCAATACAATGAGCAGTTCTTC. It is translated as CASSPKGLAGQYNEQFF. Full variable domain (rest looked up from reference TRBV7-9 and TRBJ2-1): DTGVSQNPRHKITKRGQNVTFRCDPISEHNRLYWYRQTLGQGPEFLTYFQNEAQLEKSRLLSDRFSAERPKGSFSTLEIQRTEQGDSAMYLCASSPKGLAGQYNEQFFGPGTRLTVL.

Here the CDR3 reads CASRSAGVGGYTF. CDR3 bases: TGTGCCAGCAGATCCGCCGGGGTTGGTGGCTACACCTTC. The chain uses TRBV6-6 and TRBJ1-2; unclear D gene. Between the trimmed V and J ends, which lost 6 bases and 7 bases, there was a span of 15 bases. This CDR3 is 13 amino acids long. Germline V gene lookup returns CDR1 MNHNY and CDR2 SVGAGI (reference sequence).

The rearrangement links TRBV13 to TRBJ2-4, with TRBD2 matching 8 bases. Germline-derived CDR1 and CDR2 are PRHDT and FYEKMQ (reference sequence). This CDR3 contains 13 residues. V was clipped by 5 bases and J by 6 bases; unmatched bases: 3. CDR3 nucleotide sequence: TGTGCCAGCAGCCCTCTAGCGGGAAACATTCAGTACTTC. Its protein is CASSPLAGNIQYF. Full variable domain (missing parts from reference TRBV13 and TRBJ2-4): AAGVIQSPRHLIKEKRETATLKCYPIPRHDTVYWYQQGPGQDPQFLISFYEKMQSDKGSIPDRFSAQQFSDYHSELNMSSLELGDSALYFCASSPLAGNIQYFGAGTRLSVL.

This chain joins TRBV19 and TRBJ2-1; 9 nucleotides line up with TRBD1. The length of the CDR3 is 15 residues. In germline, CDR1 is LNHDA, CDR2 SQIVND (reference sequence). V was pared by 3 bases and J by 2 bases, with 2 bases of the junction left unmatched. The CDR3 is CASSMGQGTYNEQFF. DNA of the CDR3: TGTGCCAGTAGTATGGGACAGGGCACCTACAATGAGCAGTTCTTC.

Regarding this clone: Other DNA sequences in the same sample also yield this CDR3. The V and J genes are TRBV28 and TRBJ1-1; D unclear. This CDR3 contains 12 residues. Trimming shortened V by 4 bases and J by 1 base, and 4 bases separated the two germline ends. In germline, CDR1 is MDHEN, CDR2 SYDVKM. This CDR3 reads CASSSGNTEAFF. The CDR3 DNA reads TGTGCCAGCAGTTCCGGGAACACTGAAGCTTTCTTT.

The CDR3 loop is CATSRDSRHPGDGYTF. DNA of the CDR3: TGTGCCACCAGCAGAGATAGCCGACATCCAGGGGATGGCTACACCTTC. This chain connects TRBV15 to TRBJ1-2; maybe TRBD1 (6 bases). Trimming cost V 0 bases and J 6 bases, with 17 bases left between them. Germline V lookup: CDR1 LNHNV, CDR2 YYDKDF (reference sequence). The CDR3 loop spans 16 amino acids.

The gene calls are TRBV5-4 and TRBJ2-7; 7 bases are a match to TRBD2. V was clipped by 4 bases and J by 5 bases; unmatched bases: 15. Germline CDR1 SGHNT, CDR2 YYREEE (reference sequence). CDR3 size: 16 residues. CDR3 amino acids: CASSTGGSGFADEQYF. The CDR3 DNA sequence: TGTGCCAGCAGCACCGGGGGGTCGGGGTTTGCGGACGAGCAGTACTTC.

The rearrangement uses TRBV13 and TRBJ1-2; D possibly corresponds to TRBD1 (5 bases). Trimming cost V 0 bases and J 2 bases, with 13 bases left between them. The CDR3 sequence is 16 residues long. Germline lookup yields CDR1 PRHDT and CDR2 FYEKMQ (reference sequence). In nucleotides, the CDR3 is TGTGCCAGCAGCTTAGGCCGTGGGGGGACCAACTATGGCTACACCTTC. It encodes CASSLGRGGTNYGYTF. The full variable domain, its missing parts supplied by reference TRBV13 and TRBJ1-2, is AAGVIQSPRHLIKEKRETATLKCYPIPRHDTVYWYQQGPGQDPQFLISFYEKMQSDKGSIPDRFSAQQFSDYHSELNMSSLELGDSALYFCASSLGRGGTNYGYTFGSGTRLTVV.

The rearrangement links TRBV9 to TRBJ1-6; 8 bases are a match to TRBD1. V shed 3 bases, J shed 10 bases, and the junction held 3 bases outside the gene matches. CDR3 length: 13 residues. The germline gives CDR1 SGDLS, CDR2 YYNGEE. Here the CDR3 reads CASSGTGSSPLHF. The CDR3 DNA reads as TGTGCCAGCAGCGGGACAGGGTCCTCACCCCTCCACTTT.

The J gene is TRBJ1-6, the V gene TRBV11-2, with a tentative D call TRBD1 (5 bases). The CDR3 is 15 residues long. Between the trimmed V and J ends, which lost 2 bases and 5 bases, there was a span of 10 bases. Germline V gene lookup returns CDR1 SGHAT and CDR2 FQNNGV. The CDR3, as DNA: TGTGCCAGCAGCTTACTAAGGGGAAATAATTCACCCCTCCACTTT. Protein sequence: CASSLLRGNNSPLHF.

This clone has only one observation. This chain uses TRBV28 with TRBJ1-2, with D tentatively TRBD1 (5 bases). This CDR3 contains 14 residues. The germline V gene encodes CDR1 MDHEN and CDR2 SYDVKM. Trimming stripped 3 bases from V and 4 bases from J, with 12 bases between. CDR3 nucleotide sequence: TGTGCCAGCAGTTTTCAGTGGCAGGGCTATGGCTACACCTTC. It yields the protein CASSFQWQGYGYTF.

This clone has just a few counts. The chain recombines TRBV5-1 with TRBJ2-3; TRBD2 aligns across 10 bases. CDR1 is SGHRS, CDR2 YFSETQ, per germline. V lost 4 bases and J lost 3; bases outside the gene matches: 14. The CDR3 runs 18 residues. CDR3 region: CASSPVGLAGAGTDTQYF. DNA of the CDR3: TGCGCCAGCAGCCCGGTGGGTCTAGCGGGAGCAGGGACAGATACGCAGTATTTT.

This chain joins TRBV7-9 and TRBJ1-1; 12 bases line up with TRBD1. The CDR3 consists of 16 residues. With V trimmed by 1 base and J by 3 bases, 3 bases remained unmatched. Germline assignment: CDR1 SEHNR and CDR2 FQNEAQ (reference sequence). In DNA, the CDR3 is TGTGCCAGCAGCTTAGGGGACAGGGGGCTCGACACTGAAGCTTTCTTT. It specifies CASSLGDRGLDTEAFF.

The chain links TRBV7-2 to TRBJ2-3; possibly TRBD2 for D (5 bases). This CDR3 is 16 amino acids long. V was cut by 6 bases and J by 5 bases, with 21 bases left in between. The germline gives CDR1 SGHTA, CDR2 FQGNSA. CDR3 DNA: TGTGCCAGCAGTAAGCCACCGGGATCGATCGGAGATACGCAGTATTTT. Residues: CASSKPPGSIGDTQYF. The whole variable domain, filled in from reference TRBV7-2 and TRBJ2-3, reads GAGVSQSPSNKVTEKGKDVELRCDPISGHTALYWYRQSLGQGLEFLIYFQGNSAPDKSGLPSDRFSAERTGGSVSTLTIQRTQQEDSAVYLCASSKPPGSIGDTQYFGPGTRLTVL.

The DNA of the CDR3 is TGTGCAGGAGGACGCCTCCAAGAGACCCAGTACTTC. This translates into CAGGRLQETQYF. The chain uses TRBV7-8 and TRBJ2-5; maybe TRBD2 (5 bases). CDR1 is SGHVS and CDR2 is FQNEAQ in the germline V gene. The CDR3 has 12 residues.

V and J are TRBV6-6 and TRBJ1-1; D uncertain. Trimming left V 7 bases short and J 1 base short, with 13 bases between. Germline CDR1 and CDR2: MNHNY and SVGAGI (reference sequence). The CDR3 covers 14 residues. CDR3 loop: CASTPPTQNTEAFF. CDR3 nucleotides: TGTGCCAGCACCCCCCCTACGCAGAACACTGAAGCTTTCTTT.

The rearrangement links TRBV3-1 (or the pseudogene TRBV3-2) to TRBJ2-2, with 8 bases fitting TRBD2. The CDR3 loop spans 16 amino acids. The V gene end was trimmed by 3 bases and the J gene end by 5 bases; junction bases not matched to a gene: 8. Germline assignment: CDR1 LGHDT and CDR2 YNNKEL (reference sequence). The CDR3 region is CASSHDSGRRTGELFF. CDR3 DNA: TGTGCCAGCAGCCACGACAGCGGGAGACGGACCGGGGAGCTGTTTTTT.

This rearrangement joins TRBV7-9 to TRBJ1-2; D not certain. This CDR3 is 14 amino acids long. Trimming cost V 6 bases and J 0 bases, with 11 bases left between them. The germline CDR1 and CDR2 sequences are SEHNR and FQNEAQ (reference sequence). In DNA form, the CDR3 reads TGTGCCAGCAGTTGGGAGTCTCCTAACTATGGCTACACCTTC. Encoded protein: CASSWESPNYGYTF.

This clone was seen a single time. This sequence joins TRBV6-5 and TRBJ1-3; D possibly corresponds to TRBD1 (6 bases). The V gene's germline CDR1 is MNHEY and CDR2 SVGAGI. The ends were cut back, 2 bases at V and 0 bases at J, with 11 bases in the middle. The length of the CDR3 is 16 residues. This chain's CDR3 is CASSYNRVVSGNTIYF. Here the CDR3 DNA reads TGTGCCAGCAGTTACAACAGGGTAGTCTCTGGAAACACCATATATTTT.

The CDR3 spells CASSLVLAGAGTDTQYF. The CDR3 DNA reads as TGTGCCAGCAGCTTGGTACTAGCGGGAGCGGGCACAGATACGCAGTATTTT. The chain combines TRBV5-4 with TRBJ2-3; 11 bases line up with TRBD2. This CDR3 spans 17 amino acids. V gave up 0 bases and J gave up 1 base; unmatched junction bases: 4. Germline CDR1 is SGHNT and CDR2 is YYREEE (reference sequence).

In its sample, this clone was seen a few times. The V and J genes are TRBV25-1 and TRBJ2-2; TRBD1 is a possible D gene (5 bases). CDR1 and CDR2 from the germline V gene are MGHDK and SYGVNS. The germline V and J ends were trimmed by 10 bases and 7 bases, with 13 bases remaining between them. The CDR3 covers 12 residues. As DNA, the CDR3 is TGTGCCAAGGACAACTCTTTCGGGGAGCTGTTTTTT. It translates to CAKDNSFGELFF.